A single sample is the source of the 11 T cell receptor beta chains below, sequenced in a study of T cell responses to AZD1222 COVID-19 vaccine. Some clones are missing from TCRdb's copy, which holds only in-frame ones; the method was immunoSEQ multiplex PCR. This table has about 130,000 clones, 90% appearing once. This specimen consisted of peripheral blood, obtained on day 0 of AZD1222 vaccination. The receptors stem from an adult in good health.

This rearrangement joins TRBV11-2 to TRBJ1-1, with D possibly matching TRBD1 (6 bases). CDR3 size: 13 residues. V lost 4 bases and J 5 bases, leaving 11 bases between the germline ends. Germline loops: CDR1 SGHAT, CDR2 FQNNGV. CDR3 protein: CASSSQGRTEAFF. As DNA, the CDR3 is TGTGCCAGCAGCTCCCAGGGGCGGACTGAAGCTTTCTTT. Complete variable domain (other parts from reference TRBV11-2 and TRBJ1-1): EAGVAQSPRYKIIEKRQSVAFWCNPISGHATLYWYQQILGQGPKLLIQFQNNGVVDDSQLPKDRFSAERLKGVDSTLKIQPAKLEDSAVYLCASSSQGRTEAFFGQGTRLTVV.

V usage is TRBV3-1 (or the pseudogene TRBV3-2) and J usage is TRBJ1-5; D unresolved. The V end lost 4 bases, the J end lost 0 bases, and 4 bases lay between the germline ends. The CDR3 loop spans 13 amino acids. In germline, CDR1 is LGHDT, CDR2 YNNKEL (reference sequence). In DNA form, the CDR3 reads TGTGCCAGCAGCCGAGGTAGCAATCAGCCCCAGCATTTT. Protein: CASSRGSNQPQHF.

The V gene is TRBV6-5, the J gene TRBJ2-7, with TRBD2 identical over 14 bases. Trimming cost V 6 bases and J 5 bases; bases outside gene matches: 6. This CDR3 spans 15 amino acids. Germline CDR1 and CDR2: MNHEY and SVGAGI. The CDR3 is CASREGTSGSDEQYF. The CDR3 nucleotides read TGTGCCAGCAGAGAGGGGACTAGCGGGAGCGACGAGCAGTACTTC.

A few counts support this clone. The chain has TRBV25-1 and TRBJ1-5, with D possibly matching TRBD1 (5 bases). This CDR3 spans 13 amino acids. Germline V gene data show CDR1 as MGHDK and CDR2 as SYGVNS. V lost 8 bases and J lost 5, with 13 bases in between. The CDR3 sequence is CASCGRGDQPQHF. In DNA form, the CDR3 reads TGTGCCAGCTGTGGGCGGGGGGATCAGCCCCAGCATTTT. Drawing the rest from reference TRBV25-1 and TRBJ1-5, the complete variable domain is EADIYQTPRYLVIGTGKKITLECSQTMGHDKMYWYQQDPGMELHLIHYSYGVNSTEKGDLSSESTVSRIRTEHFPLTLESARPSHTSQYLCASCGRGDQPQHFGDGTRLSIL.

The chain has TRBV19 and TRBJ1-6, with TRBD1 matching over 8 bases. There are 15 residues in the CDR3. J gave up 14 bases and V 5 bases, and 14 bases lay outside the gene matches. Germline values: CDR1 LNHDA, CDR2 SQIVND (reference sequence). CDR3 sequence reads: CASSAGPGTGSALHF. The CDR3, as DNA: TGTGCCAGTAGTGCCGGTCCCGGGACAGGCTCGGCCCTCCACTTT. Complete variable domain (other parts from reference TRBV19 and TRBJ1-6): DGGITQSPKYLFRKEGQNVTLSCEQNLNHDAMYWYRQDPGQGLRLIYYSQIVNDFQKGDIAEGYSVSREKKESFPLTVTSAQKNPTAFYLCASSAGPGTGSALHFGNGTRLTVT.

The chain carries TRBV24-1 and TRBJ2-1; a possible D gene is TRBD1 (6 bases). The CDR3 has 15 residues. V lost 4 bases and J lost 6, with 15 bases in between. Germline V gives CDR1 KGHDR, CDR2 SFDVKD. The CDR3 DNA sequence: TGTGCCACCAGTGAGACCGGGACAATACTCAATGAGCAGTTCTTC. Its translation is CATSETGTILNEQFF.

The CDR3 DNA follows: TGTGCCACCAGTGGTAGATTCACCGGGGAGCTGTTTTTT. This encodes CATSGRFTGELFF. V and J are TRBV24-1 and TRBJ2-2; D is uncertain. Germline V CDR1 and CDR2: KGHDR, SFDVKD. V lost 5 bases to trimming and J lost 4 bases, with 7 bases between them. The CDR3 extends over 13 amino acids.

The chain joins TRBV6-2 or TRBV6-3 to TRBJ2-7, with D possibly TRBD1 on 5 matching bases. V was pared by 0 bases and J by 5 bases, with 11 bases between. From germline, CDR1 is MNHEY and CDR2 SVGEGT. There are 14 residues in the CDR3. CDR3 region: CASSYSQGGNEQYF. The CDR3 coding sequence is TGTGCCAGCAGTTACTCGCAGGGTGGCAACGAGCAGTACTTC.

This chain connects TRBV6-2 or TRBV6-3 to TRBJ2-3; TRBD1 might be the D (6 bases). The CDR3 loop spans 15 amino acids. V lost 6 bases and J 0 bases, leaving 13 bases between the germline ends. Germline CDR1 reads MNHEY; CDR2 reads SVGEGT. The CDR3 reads CASSLLGASTDTQYF. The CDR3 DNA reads TGTGCCAGCAGCCTTTTGGGGGCTAGCACAGATACGCAGTATTTT.

The CDR3 sequence: CASSFEISYEQYF. The CDR3 nucleotides read TGTGCCAGCAGCTTCGAAATTTCCTACGAGCAGTACTTC. This chain links TRBV5-6 with TRBJ2-7; D gene ambiguous. Trimming removed 2 bases from V and 1 base from J, with 7 bases in between. Germline loops: CDR1 SGHDT, CDR2 YYEEEE. The CDR3 covers 13 residues.

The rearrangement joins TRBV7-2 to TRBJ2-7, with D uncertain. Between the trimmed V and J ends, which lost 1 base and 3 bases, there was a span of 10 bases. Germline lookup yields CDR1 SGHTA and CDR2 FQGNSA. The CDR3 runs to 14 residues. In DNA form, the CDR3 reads TGTGCCAGCAGCTTAGGGGCTAGAGACTACGAGCAGTACTTC. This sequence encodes CASSLGARDYEQYF.